The rows below give T cell receptor beta chains drawn from one sample of a study of shared clonotypes between healthy human individuals. Data came from immunoSEQ multiplex PCR; TCRdb stores just in-frame clones and leaves some out. This table holds under 2.5 million clones, 92% found once. Sequenced: naive CD4+ T cells from PBMCs. These receptors were taken from a man aged 18 to 29 in good health. Some clones in this sample may be carry-over from other donors' samples. Both conserved end residues are part of each CDR3. The D gene is left open where the match is weak. Clone size, where shown, is once, few, many, or a class for clones that have expanded.

clone size: -; J gene: TRBJ2-7; V gene: TRBV28; D gene: -; CDR3 DNA: TGTGCCAGCAGCCCAACTTGGCGTGAGCAGTACTTC; CDR3 protein: CASSPTWREQYF
clone size: -; J gene: TRBJ1-1; V gene: TRBV2; D gene: -; CDR3 DNA: TGTGCCAGCAGACCCCGGCGGGGTGACACTGAAGCTTTCTTT; CDR3 protein: CASRPRRGDTEAFF
clone size: -; J gene: TRBJ2-1; V gene: TRBV18; D gene: TRBD1; CDR3 DNA: TGTGCCAGCTCAGCGGCGCAGGGGGCTTTGGATGAGCAGTTCTTC; CDR3 protein: CASSAAQGALDEQFF
clone size: -; J gene: TRBJ1-1; V gene: TRBV2; D gene: -; CDR3 DNA: TGTGCCACAACGAGGTCCCGGGCTGAAGCTTTCTTT; CDR3 protein: CATTRSRAEAFF
clone size: -; J gene: TRBJ2-7; V gene: TRBV11-2; D gene: -; CDR3 DNA: TGTGCCAGCAGCTTAGATCGCCGTGCGGTGTGGGATCCCTCCTACGAGCAGTACTTC; CDR3 protein: CASSLDRRAVWDPSYEQYF
clone size: -; J gene: TRBJ1-4; V gene: TRBV28; D gene: -; CDR3 DNA: TGTGCCAGCAGGTCTAATGAAAAACTGTTTTTT; CDR3 protein: CASRSNEKLFF
clone size: -; J gene: TRBJ2-1; V gene: TRBV28; D gene: -; CDR3 DNA: TGTGCCAGCAGTTTTCAGGGTTGGAATGAGCAGTTCTTC; CDR3 protein: CASSFQGWNEQFF
clone size: -; J gene: TRBJ1-1; V gene: TRBV7-2; D gene: -; CDR3 DNA: TGTGCCAGCAGCTTAGACCCAGGCCGATCTGAAGCTTTCTTT; CDR3 protein: CASSLDPGRSEAFF
clone size: -; J gene: TRBJ2-3; V gene: TRBV7-9; D gene: -; CDR3 DNA: TGTGCCAGCAGTCGTGGGACTAGCACAGATACGCAGTATTTT; CDR3 protein: CASSRGTSTDTQYF
clone size: once; J gene: TRBJ2-3; V gene: TRBV10-3; D gene: -; CDR3 DNA: TGTGCCATCAGTGAAGAGGGGGGACCGGGAGATACGCAGTATTTT; CDR3 protein: CAISEEGGPGDTQYF
clone size: -; J gene: TRBJ1-4; V gene: TRBV19; D gene: TRBD1; CDR3 DNA: TGTGCCAGTAGACAGGGGGCGATTGAAAAACTGTTTTTT; CDR3 protein: CASRQGAIEKLFF
clone size: -; J gene: TRBJ2-7; V gene: TRBV4-1; D gene: TRBD2; CDR3 DNA: TGCGCCAGCAGCCGGGCGACAAGTAGCGGGAGCTACGAGCAGTACTTC; CDR3 protein: CASSRATSSGSYEQYF
clone size: -; J gene: TRBJ2-1; V gene: TRBV5-5; D gene: -; CDR3 DNA: TGTGCCAGCAGGGACCTACGCTCCTACAATGAGCAGTTCTTC; CDR3 protein: CASRDLRSYNEQFF
clone size: -; J gene: TRBJ2-3; V gene: TRBV25-1; D gene: -; CDR3 DNA: TGTGCCAGCAGTGATGTCAAGGGCACAGATACGCAGTATTTT; CDR3 protein: CASSDVKGTDTQYF
clone size: -; J gene: TRBJ2-5; V gene: TRBV28; D gene: TRBD1; CDR3 DNA: TGTGCCAGCAGCCCACCCGGACAGGGGAAAGAGACCCAGTACTTC; CDR3 protein: CASSPPGQGKETQYF
clone size: once; J gene: TRBJ2-7; V gene: TRBV30; D gene: -; CDR3 DNA: TGTGCCTGGACCCCGGACACTCCCTACGAGCAGTACTTC; CDR3 protein: CAWTPDTPYEQYF
clone size: -; J gene: TRBJ2-5; V gene: TRBV5-4; D gene: -; CDR3 DNA: TGTGCCAGCAGCCAGGCCCAAAAAGGGGCGGAGTACTTC; CDR3 protein: CASSQAQKGAEYF
clone size: -; J gene: TRBJ2-3; V gene: TRBV12-5; D gene: -; CDR3 DNA: TGTGCTAGTGGTTTGGTACTGACAGGCTCGGGTGGAACGCAGTATTTT; CDR3 protein: CASGLVLTGSGGTQYF
clone size: -; J gene: TRBJ1-2; V gene: TRBV5-1; D gene: -; CDR3 DNA: TGCGCCAGCAGCTTGGGTCCCGGTGCTAATCATGGCTACACCTTC; CDR3 protein: CASSLGPGANHGYTF
clone size: -; J gene: TRBJ1-2; V gene: TRBV9; D gene: -; CDR3 DNA: TGTGCCAGCAGGGCTTCGGGGTCGGGTGGCTACACCTTC; CDR3 protein: CASRASGSGGYTF
clone size: -; J gene: TRBJ2-7; V gene: TRBV7-6; D gene: -; CDR3 DNA: TGTGCCAGCAGCTTTGGACCGCTGAAGGGCGAGCAGTACTTC; CDR3 protein: CASSFGPLKGEQYF
clone size: -; J gene: TRBJ1-3; V gene: TRBV28; D gene: -; CDR3 DNA: TGTGCCAGCAGTTCCGCGGGAGACACCATATATTTT; CDR3 protein: CASSSAGDTIYF
clone size: -; J gene: TRBJ2-7; V gene: TRBV6-1; D gene: TRBD1; CDR3 DNA: TGTGCCAGCAGTGACATTTTCAGGGGGCGCCGGGACGAGCAGTACTTC; CDR3 protein: CASSDIFRGRRDEQYF
clone size: -; J gene: TRBJ1-5; V gene: TRBV19; D gene: TRBD1; CDR3 DNA: TGTGCCAGTAGTCCCTTGCCGGGACAGGGGTTTTATCAGCCCCAGCATTTT; CDR3 protein: CASSPLPGQGFYQPQHF
clone size: -; J gene: TRBJ2-7; V gene: TRBV9; D gene: -; CDR3 DNA: TGTGCCAGCAGCCCAACGGGACAATCTAGCTCCGAGCAGTACTTC; CDR3 protein: CASSPTGQSSSEQYF
clone size: -; J gene: TRBJ1-2; V gene: TRBV4-1; D gene: TRBD1; CDR3 DNA: TGCGCCAGCAGCCACGACGGGACAGTTGGCTACACCTTC; CDR3 protein: CASSHDGTVGYTF
clone size: -; J gene: TRBJ2-2; V gene: TRBV4-2; D gene: -; CDR3 DNA: TGTGCCAGCAGCCAGAGGGGCCGGACCGGGGAGCTGTTTTTT; CDR3 protein: CASSQRGRTGELFF
clone size: once; J gene: TRBJ1-2; V gene: TRBV30; D gene: -; CDR3 DNA: TGTGCCTGGAAAATCGCCGGGGCTCGTAACTATGGCTACACCTTC; CDR3 protein: CAWKIAGARNYGYTF
clone size: -; J gene: TRBJ1-4; V gene: TRBV7-9; D gene: -; CDR3 DNA: TGTGCCAGCAGCTTAGTTGGTGGGGAAAAACTGTTTTTT; CDR3 protein: CASSLVGGEKLFF
clone size: -; J gene: TRBJ2-5; V gene: TRBV29-1; D gene: TRBD2; CDR3 DNA: TGCAGCGGGGGGGGAGAGACCCAGTACTTC; CDR3 protein: CSGGGETQYF
clone size: -; J gene: TRBJ1-5; V gene: TRBV19; D gene: -; CDR3 DNA: TGTGCCAGTAGGCTCCGGGGAGGGAGCAATCAGCCCCAGCATTTT; CDR3 protein: CASRLRGGSNQPQHF
clone size: -; J gene: TRBJ2-5; V gene: TRBV6-1; D gene: TRBD2; CDR3 DNA: TGTGCCAGCAGGGCGGGACTAGCGGTCGAGACCCAGTACTTC; CDR3 protein: CASRAGLAVETQYF
clone size: -; J gene: TRBJ2-1; V gene: TRBV7-2; D gene: -; CDR3 DNA: TGTGCCAGCAGCTTAGGGAGAGTCACCTACAATGAGCAGTTCTTC; CDR3 protein: CASSLGRVTYNEQFF